These 26 T cell receptor beta chains were all obtained from the same sample, sequenced in a study of cytomegalovirus exposure and HLA in healthy donors. A multiplex PCR was run with 60 Vbeta primers and 13 Jbeta primers. Libraries were prepared by immunoSEQ multiplex PCR; TCRdb keeps only in-frame clonotypes and omits some of them. The sample includes around 130,000 clones, around 84% of them seen just once. Sequenced material: PBMCs. Receptors were obtained from a man aged 50-60 years in good health and CMV-seronegative.

The chain employs TRBV5-1 and TRBJ2-6; D remains unclear. V was trimmed by 5 bases and J by 0 bases, leaving 6 bases between them. This CDR3 is built from 14 residues. From germline, CDR1 is SGHRS and CDR2 YFSETQ. The CDR3 region has the DNA TGCGCCAGCAGAGCGACCTCTGGGGCCAACGTCCTGACTTTC. This sequence encodes CASRATSGANVLTF.

The V gene is TRBV5-1, the J gene TRBJ2-5; D possibly corresponds to TRBD2 (7 bases). This CDR3 is built from 14 residues. The germline V gene encodes CDR1 SGHRS and CDR2 YFSETQ. V lost 5 bases and J 4 bases, leaving 15 bases between the germline ends. CDR3: CASSSLGGRETQYF. In DNA, the CDR3 is TGCGCCAGCAGTTCACTGGGGGGGCGAGAGACCCAGTACTTC.

This rearrangement joins TRBV4-1 to TRBJ2-5; D remains ambiguous. Trimming removed 0 bases at V and 7 bases at J, with 12 bases between. The CDR3 length is 14 residues. The V gene's germline CDR1 is MGHRA and CDR2 YSYEKL. Here the CDR3 DNA reads TGCGCCAGCAGCCAAGATCCCGTGACTGGGACCCAGTACTTC. It translates to CASSQDPVTGTQYF.

The chain combines TRBV9 with TRBJ1-1; D is possibly TRBD1 (5 bases). Trimming took 0 bases from V and 5 from J, leaving 11 bases between them. CDR1 and CDR2 (germline): SGDLS, YYNGEE. The CDR3 has 14 amino acids. The CDR3 protein is CASSVGGASTEAFF. CDR3 sequence (DNA): TGTGCCAGCAGCGTAGGGGGCGCTTCTACTGAAGCTTTCTTT.

This chain joins TRBV29-1 and TRBJ2-5; TRBD1 aligns across 7 bases. Gene TRBJ2-7 matches the end of the DNA better, so the J call may be wrong. This CDR3 region has 14 residues. Germline CDR1 SQVTM, CDR2 ANQGSEA. The CDR3 DNA reads as TGCAGCGTTGAGATTACAGGGGCCACCTACGAGCAGTACTTC. Its protein is CSVEITGATYEQYF.

V is TRBV4-2 and J is TRBJ1-4; D gene unclear. This CDR3 is built from 15 residues. Germline CDR1 reads LGHNA; CDR2 reads YNFKEQ. Trimming pared 4 bases from V and 0 bases from J, leaving 9 bases between. The CDR3 reads CASSLGRATNEKLFF. CDR3 nucleotide sequence: TGTGCCAGCAGCCTTGGGCGGGCAACTAATGAAAAACTGTTTTTT.

The chain joins TRBV5-4 to TRBJ2-2; 9 nucleotides align to TRBD2. This CDR3 spans 17 amino acids. Germline loops: CDR1 SGHNT, CDR2 YYREEE (reference sequence). The V and J ends lost 1 base and 5 bases, in that order; junction bases with no gene match: 9. Written as DNA, the CDR3 is TGTGCCAGCAGCTTGACGCAGGGGCTAGCGGGGACCGGGGAGCTGTTTTTT. Protein product: CASSLTQGLAGTGELFF.

V gene TRBV5-1 combines with J gene TRBJ2-6, with TRBD1 as a possible D gene (6 bases). CDR3 length equals 16 residues. V gave up 0 bases and J gave up 0 bases, with 7 bases separating them. From germline, CDR1 is SGHRS and CDR2 YFSETQ. The CDR3 protein is CASSLDRASGANVLTF. The CDR3 DNA follows: TGCGCCAGCAGCTTGGACAGGGCCTCTGGGGCCAACGTCCTGACTTTC.

The chain recombines TRBV2 with TRBJ1-1; no clear D. The V gene's germline CDR1 is SNHLY and CDR2 FYNNEI. This CDR3 is built from 13 residues. V gave up 3 bases and J gave up 5 bases, with 10 bases separating them. The CDR3 sequence is CASSDAGRTEAFF. In nucleotides, the CDR3 is TGTGCCAGCAGTGACGCGGGGAGAACTGAAGCTTTCTTT.

The chain combines TRBV5-3 with TRBJ2-1, with a weak D call TRBD1 (7 bases). Being an ORF, TRBV5-3 has a function that is uncertain. This CDR3 spans 16 amino acids. V gave up 6 bases and J gave up 0 bases, with 16 bases separating them. CDR3 DNA: TGTGCCAGAATACAGGGGTGGGGGGCCTCCTACAATGAGCAGTTCTTC. Its translation: CARIQGWGASYNEQFF.

The chain is built from TRBV5-8 and TRBJ1-5, with TRBD1 matching 7 bases. The V gene end was trimmed by 4 bases and the J gene end by 5 bases; junction bases not matched to a gene: 12. CDR1 and CDR2 from the germline V gene are SGHTS and YDEGEE. This CDR3 is 16 amino acids long. The CDR3 DNA reads as TGTGCCAGCAGCCTAGTCCAGGGGGGATGGCATCAGCCCCAGCATTTT. Translation: CASSLVQGGWHQPQHF.

The rearrangement joins TRBV7-8 to TRBJ2-1; TRBD1 agrees at 8 bases. CDR1 is SGHVS, CDR2 FQNEAQ, per germline. V lost 4 bases, J lost 8 bases, and 1 base stayed unmatched. There are 12 residues in the CDR3. CDR3 amino acids: CASSSTGDEQFF. The DNA of the CDR3 is TGTGCCAGCAGCTCGACAGGGGATGAGCAGTTCTTC. Full variable domain (rest looked up from reference TRBV7-8 and TRBJ2-1): GAGVSQSPRYKVAKRGQDVALRCDPISGHVSLFWYQQALGQGPEFLTYFQNEAQLDKSGLPSDRFFAERPEGSVSTLKIQRTQQEDSAVYLCASSSTGDEQFFGPGTRLTVL.

This chain joins TRBV5-1 and TRBJ1-1; D uncertain. V shed 2 bases and J shed 3 bases, with 11 bases lying between them. This CDR3 contains 14 residues. Germline loops: CDR1 SGHRS, CDR2 YFSETQ. The CDR3 DNA is TGCGCCAGCAGCTTCTCTAGGCTTGACACTGAAGCTTTCTTT. Its translation: CASSFSRLDTEAFF.

The chain links TRBV9 to TRBJ2-1; a weak D match, TRBD2 (7 bases). From germline, CDR1 is SGDLS and CDR2 YYNGEE. V lost 0 bases, J lost 6 bases, and 16 bases lay in between. The CDR3 contains 16 residues. The CDR3 DNA is TGTGCCAGCAGCGTAGTAGTAGGGGGGGCTACCAATGAGCAGTTCTTC. Residues: CASSVVVGGATNEQFF.

This chain joins TRBV15 and TRBJ1-1, with a tentative D call TRBD1 (5 bases). This CDR3 comprises 15 residues. V lost 0 bases and J lost 5, with 13 bases in between. The germline CDR1 and CDR2 sequences are LNHNV and YYDKDF (reference sequence). CDR3 sequence reads: CATSRDRRGGTEAFF. DNA for the CDR3: TGTGCCACCAGCAGAGATAGGAGGGGTGGGACTGAAGCTTTCTTT.

This chain joins TRBV7-8 and TRBJ2-1, with TRBD1 matching 7 bases. Germline V gene data show CDR1 as SGHVS and CDR2 as FQNEAQ. The CDR3 has 19 amino acids. V lost 5 bases, J lost 4 bases, and 20 bases stayed unmatched. In nucleotides, the CDR3 is TGTGCCAGCAGCCGTTTAACCCCCCCCGGGACAGAGCGGTACAATGAGCAGTTCTTC. Translation: CASSRLTPPGTERYNEQFF.

This clone was recorded a few times. V usage is TRBV5-1 and J usage is TRBJ1-4; 7 bases match TRBD1. Germline V CDR1 and CDR2: SGHRS, YFSETQ. V shed 3 bases and J 3 bases; nucleotides not matched to a gene: 2. The CDR3 runs 14 residues. In nucleotides, the CDR3 is TGCGCCAGCAGCTCACAGGGGTCTAATGAAAAACTGTTTTTT. Protein sequence: CASSSQGSNEKLFF. The variable domain in full, completed from reference TRBV5-1 and TRBJ1-4, reads KAGVTQTPRYLIKTRGQQVTLSCSPISGHRSVSWYQQTPGQGLQFLFEYFSETQRNKGNFPGRFSGRQFSNSRSEMNVSTLELGDSALYLCASSSQGSNEKLFFGSGTQLSVL.

This clone was seen a few times. This chain links TRBV30 with TRBJ1-2; perhaps TRBD1 as D (6 bases). This CDR3 contains 14 residues. Deletions cut 4 bases from V and 1 base from J, with 13 bases between. Germline V CDR1 and CDR2: GTSNPN, SVGIG (reference sequence). The CDR3 protein is CAWKIGGLNYGYTF. CDR3 DNA: TGTGCCTGGAAAATAGGGGGTCTTAACTATGGCTACACCTTC.

This chain joins TRBV4-1 and TRBJ2-3; tentative D call: TRBD2 (5 bases). From germline, CDR1 is MGHRA and CDR2 YSYEKL. This CDR3 spans 15 amino acids. V was clipped by 1 base and J by 4 bases, with 12 bases between them. As DNA, the CDR3 is TGCGCCAGCAGCCAAGTTGGGCTGAGGGCAGATACGCAGTATTTT. This encodes CASSQVGLRADTQYF.

The chain combines TRBV5-4 with TRBJ2-6; D possibly corresponds to TRBD2 (5 bases). The germline V gene encodes CDR1 SGHNT and CDR2 YYREEE (reference sequence). Trimming removed 3 bases from V and 2 bases from J, with 18 bases in between. The CDR3 has 18 amino acids. CDR3 sequence: CASSSPVRGGPGANVLTF. The CDR3 coding sequence is TGTGCCAGCAGCTCCCCGGTTCGAGGAGGACCTGGGGCCAACGTCCTGACTTTC. The full variable domain, completed using reference TRBV5-4 and TRBJ2-6, is ETGVTQSPTHLIKTRGQQVTLRCSSQSGHNTVSWYQQALGQGPQFIFQYYREEENGRGNFPPRFSGLQFPNYSSELNVNALELDDSALYLCASSSPVRGGPGANVLTFGAGSRLTVL.

The chain is built from TRBV2 and TRBJ2-7, with 13 bases that match TRBD2. This CDR3 contains 16 residues. Germline CDR1 reads SNHLY; CDR2 reads FYNNEI. Trimming at V came to 6 bases and at J to 11 bases, leaving 16 bases not matched to a gene. CDR3 protein: CASRRAVGTSGEPEYF. DNA for the CDR3: TGTGCCAGCAGACGGGCTGTTGGGACTAGCGGGGAACCAGAGTACTTC. Filled out from reference TRBV2 and TRBJ2-7, the complete variable domain reads EPEVTQTPSHQVTQMGQEVILRCVPISNHLYFYWYRQILGQKVEFLVSFYNNEISEKSEIFDDQFSVERPDGSNFTLKIRSTKLEDSAMYFCASRRAVGTSGEPEYFGPGTRLTVT.

The chain employs TRBV9 and TRBJ1-2; D not resolved. Germline CDR1 SGDLS, CDR2 YYNGEE. The V and J ends lost 2 bases and 4 bases respectively, with 12 bases between them. CDR3 size: 14 residues. As DNA, the CDR3 is TGTGCCAGCAGCGTTGGCGGGAGTCGCTATGGCTACACCTTC. The encoded protein is CASSVGGSRYGYTF.

The rearrangement links TRBV18 to TRBJ1-4; D possibly corresponds to TRBD1 (5 bases). CDR1 is KGHSH and CDR2 is LQKENI in the germline V gene. The CDR3 is 15 amino acids. Trimming stripped 5 bases from V and 4 bases from J, with 14 bases between. The CDR3: CASSDLGQRNEKLFF. DNA of the CDR3: TGTGCCAGCTCAGACTTGGGGCAGCGTAATGAAAAACTGTTTTTT.

The chain links TRBV9 to TRBJ2-7, with D possibly TRBD1 on 6 matching bases. The CDR3 runs 14 residues. V was cut by 3 bases and J by 6 bases, with 16 bases left in between. Germline lookup yields CDR1 SGDLS and CDR2 YYNGEE. The CDR3, as DNA: TGTGCCAGCAGCGGGGGGCGGAGAGGGAGCGAGCAGTACTTC. Protein sequence: CASSGGRRGSEQYF.

The rearrangement links TRBV29-1 to TRBJ1-2, with D possibly matching TRBD1 (6 bases). V was clipped by 7 bases and J by 6 bases, with 15 bases between them. This CDR3 has 12 amino acids. The germline V gene has CDR1 SQVTM and CDR2 ANQGSEA. The CDR3 DNA sequence: TGCAGCGATTGGACAGTTCGTGATGGCTACACCTTC. Translation gives CSDWTVRDGYTF.

The CDR3 nucleotides read TGCGCCAGCAGCTCCCTAGCGGGGGGGAGCACAGATACGCAGTATTTT. Translation: CASSSLAGGSTDTQYF. This sequence joins TRBV5-1 and TRBJ2-3, with 12 bases that match TRBD2. Germline values: CDR1 SGHRS, CDR2 YFSETQ. Trimming took 3 bases from V and 0 from J; bases not matched to a gene: 2. This CDR3 is 16 amino acids long.